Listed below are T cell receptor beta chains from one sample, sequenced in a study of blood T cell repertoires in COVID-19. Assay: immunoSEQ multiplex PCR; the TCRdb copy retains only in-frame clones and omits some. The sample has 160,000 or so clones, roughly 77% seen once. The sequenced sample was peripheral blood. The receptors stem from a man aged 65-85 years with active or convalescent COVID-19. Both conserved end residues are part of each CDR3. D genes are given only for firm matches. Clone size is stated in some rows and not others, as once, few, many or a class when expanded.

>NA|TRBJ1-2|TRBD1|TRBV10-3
CAISEGQGGYGYTF
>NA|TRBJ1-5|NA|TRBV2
CASRTGLNQPQHF
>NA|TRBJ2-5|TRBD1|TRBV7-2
CASSRGQSETQYF
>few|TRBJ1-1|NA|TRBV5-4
CASSFVARGTTEAFF
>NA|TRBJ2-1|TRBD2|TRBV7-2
CASSVRLAGVEGEQFF
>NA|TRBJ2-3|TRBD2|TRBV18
CASSWRGLAGTDTQYF
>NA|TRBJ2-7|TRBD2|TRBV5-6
CASSLRGGREQYF
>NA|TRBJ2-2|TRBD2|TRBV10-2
CASSEGGRTPGELFF
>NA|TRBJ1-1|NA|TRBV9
CASSVSLNTEAFF
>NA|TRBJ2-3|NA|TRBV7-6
CASSFVMSGIGNTDTQYF
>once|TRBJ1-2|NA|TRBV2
CASSEARAKESPLYGYTF
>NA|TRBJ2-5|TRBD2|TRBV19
CASSQTSAQETQYF
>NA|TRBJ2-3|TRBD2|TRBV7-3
CASSLRLAGGRDTQYF
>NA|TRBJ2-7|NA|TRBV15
CATSRDRGGYEQYF
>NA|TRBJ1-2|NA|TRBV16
CASSKSNYGYTF
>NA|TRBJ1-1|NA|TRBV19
CASIPGLYNTEAFF
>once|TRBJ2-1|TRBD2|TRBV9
CASSVTSGRANEQFF
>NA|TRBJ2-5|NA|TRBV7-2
CASSSPGETQYF
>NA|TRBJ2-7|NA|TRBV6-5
CASSYSMAASFYEQYF
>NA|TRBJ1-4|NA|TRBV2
CASRRQINEKLFF